The clone carrying this T cell receptor beta chain was counted only a few times. The data were obtained in a study of blood T cell repertoires in COVID-19. Across the study: COVID-19 samples, acute and convalescent, were from the United States, Italy and Spain.

The CDR3 is made up of 15 amino acids. Germline lookup yields CDR1 KGHSY and CDR2 FQNENV. V gave up 6 bases and J gave up 4 bases, with 16 bases separating them. How the authors handled the data: Counts of nucleated cells, estimated from reference gene primer amplification, were obtained. Measured with immunoSEQ multiplex PCR; TCRdb has only the in-frame clones, and not every one. V and J calls and clone size come straight from that table; D and trimming were deduced from the DNA. The sample consists of about 210,000 clones, about 87% of them appearing once. The genes are TRBV16 and TRBJ1-5; D might be TRBD1 (6 bases). The material sequenced was peripheral blood. This clonotype was obtained from a man aged 65 to 79 with acute or convalescent COVID-19. CDR3 DNA sequence: TGTGCCAGCAGTCGAACTAATACAGGGAATCAGCCCCAGCATTTT. It is translated as CASSRTNTGNQPQHF.